One and the same sample provided the 24 T cell receptor beta chains below, sequenced in a study of cytomegalovirus exposure and HLA in healthy donors (dated by TCRdb to the late 2010s). The library came from the immunoSEQ multiplex PCR assay. A mixture of 60 forward primers for TCR Vbeta segments and 13 reverse primers for TCR Jbeta segments was used in the multiplex PCR. TCRdb provides this immuneACCESS table in a form limited to in-frame rearrangements. Some clones are lacking; in checked studies, under half of them reflect an unresolved V gene, and why the rest are absent is not known. Recorded for this sample are around 95,000 clones; around 86% of them occurred a single time. The ten largest make up 3.7% of the sample. Sequencing was done on a sample of PBMCs. The source is a female donor in good health and CMV-seropositive.

The gene calls are TRBV7-8 and TRBJ2-1, with TRBD1 identical over 7 bases. The germline V gene encodes CDR1 SGHVS and CDR2 FQNEAQ. This CDR3 spans 15 amino acids. V shed 5 bases and J 6 bases; nucleotides not matched to a gene: 10. The CDR3 nucleotides are TGTGCCAGCAGCCTAGGGGGCGCCGGACCCAATGAGCAGTTCTTC. Its translation: CASSLGGAGPNEQFF. Full variable domain (missing parts from reference TRBV7-8 and TRBJ2-1): GAGVSQSPRYKVAKRGQDVALRCDPISGHVSLFWYQQALGQGPEFLTYFQNEAQLDKSGLPSDRFFAERPEGSVSTLKIQRTQQEDSAVYLCASSLGGAGPNEQFFGPGTRLTVL.

This chain links TRBV5-6 with TRBJ2-7, with TRBD2 matching over 14 bases. The ends lost 4 bases at V and 4 bases at J; junction bases unmatched: 10. Looked up from germline, CDR1 is SGHDT and CDR2 is YYEEEE. The CDR3 totals 17 residues. CDR3 in DNA: TGTGCCAGCAGCCGAGGGGGACTAGCGGGAGAAGTTTACGAGCAGTACTTC. Its protein product is CASSRGGLAGEVYEQYF.

The V call is TRBV28, the J call TRBJ1-3; possible D gene TRBD1, 6 bases. Trimming took off 6 bases at V and 0 bases at J, with 9 bases between the two ends. This CDR3 spans 14 amino acids. The germline V gene encodes CDR1 MDHEN and CDR2 SYDVKM. CDR3 nucleotides: TGTGCCAGCAGGTTGGACAGCTCTGGAAACACCATATATTTT. Translating it yields CASRLDSSGNTIYF.

CDR3 in DNA: TGCGCCAGCAGCCCTGGGGCTAGCGGACAAGAGACCCAGTACTTC. It codes for CASSPGASGQETQYF. V gene TRBV5-1 combines with J gene TRBJ2-5; 7 bases fit TRBD2. CDR3 size: 15 residues. J was trimmed by 2 bases and V by 4 bases; bases with no gene match: 8. Looked up from germline, CDR1 is SGHRS and CDR2 is YFSETQ.

For this clone: At one of its ends the junction is not consistent with the germline gene, which may arise from a read error. The V and J genes are TRBV2 and TRBJ1-2; TRBD1 agrees at 8 bases. Germline CDR1 is SNHLY and CDR2 is FYNNEI. The CDR3 runs 14 residues. As DNA, the CDR3 is TGTGCCAACCCCGACAGGGGCGCAAACTATGGCTACCCCTTC. It yields the protein CANPDRGANYGYPF. Complete variable domain (other parts from reference TRBV2 and TRBJ1-2): EPEVTQTPSHQVTQMGQEVILRCVPISNHLYFYWYRQILGQKVEFLVSFYNNEISEKSEIFDDQFSVERPDGSNFTLKIRSTKLEDSAMYFCANPDRGANYGYPFGSGTRLTVV.

The chain is built from TRBV29-1 and TRBJ2-5; the match to TRBD1 covers 10 bases. The J call is in doubt because the DNA end fits TRBJ2-7 better. This CDR3 region has 11 residues. Looked up from germline, CDR1 is SQVTM and CDR2 is ANQGSEA. The CDR3 region is CSAGQGCEQYF. CDR3 DNA: TGCAGCGCGGGACAGGGGTGCGAGCAGTACTTC.

Concerning this clone itself: This sample also contains other DNA sequences that code for the same CDR3. The rearrangement links TRBV5-1 to TRBJ2-3; 9 bases fit TRBD1. V was clipped by 1 base and J by 4 bases; unmatched bases: 1. This CDR3 has 14 residues. Germline CDR1 and CDR2: SGHRS and YFSETQ. The chain's CDR3 is CASSLRQGADTQYF. CDR3 sequence (DNA): TGCGCCAGCAGCTTGCGACAGGGGGCAGATACGCAGTATTTT.

The chain uses TRBV19 and TRBJ1-3; 9 bases agree with TRBD1. This CDR3 spans 16 amino acids. V was clipped by 5 bases and J by 1 base; unmatched bases: 6. Germline assignment: CDR1 LNHDA and CDR2 SQIVND (reference sequence). CDR3 sequence reads: CASSQQGARSGNTIYF. DNA for the CDR3: TGTGCCAGTAGTCAACAGGGGGCGAGGTCTGGAAACACCATATATTTT.

This chain joins TRBV7-2 and TRBJ1-2, with D possibly TRBD1 on 6 matching bases. In germline, CDR1 is SGHTA, CDR2 FQGNSA. This CDR3 has 16 amino acids. Trimming took 3 bases from V and 4 from J, leaving 18 bases between them. As DNA, the CDR3 is TGTGCCAGCAGCTTTAAAACAGGGTACCAGTTCTATGGCTACACCTTC. It yields the protein CASSFKTGYQFYGYTF.

This clone was seen more than once but under ten times. V and J are TRBV21-1 and TRBJ2-7; the table gives TRBD1 as D, unverified against the DNA. TRBV21-1 is recorded as a pseudogene. The CDR3 has 17 amino acids. The CDR3 loop is CASRTKGIQGTSYEQYF. CDR3 DNA: TGTGCCAGCAGGACGAAGGGTATACAGGGGACCTCCTACGAGCAGTACTTC.

The rearrangement uses TRBV7-2 and TRBJ2-5; 8 nucleotides match TRBD1. This CDR3 region has 16 residues. V was pared by 7 bases and J by 2 bases, with 12 bases of the junction left unmatched. Germline V lookup: CDR1 SGHTA, CDR2 FQGNSA. The CDR3 reads CASTGSRDRLQETQYF. CDR3 nucleotide sequence: TGTGCCAGCACCGGAAGCCGGGACAGGCTACAAGAGACCCAGTACTTC. The whole variable domain, remainder taken from reference TRBV7-2 and TRBJ2-5, is GAGVSQSPSNKVTEKGKDVELRCDPISGHTALYWYRQSLGQGLEFLIYFQGNSAPDKSGLPSDRFSAERTGGSVSTLTIQRTQQEDSAVYLCASTGSRDRLQETQYFGPGTRLLVL.

This chain links TRBV6-5 with TRBJ2-7; 8 bases are shared with TRBD1. V was pared by 7 bases and J by 3 bases, with 8 bases of the junction left unmatched. This CDR3 comprises 14 residues. The V gene's germline CDR1 is MNHEY and CDR2 SVGAGI. The CDR3 bases are TGTGCCAGCAAGGAGGACAGGGTGGGCTACGAGCAGTACTTC. Protein sequence: CASKEDRVGYEQYF.

This chain uses TRBV6-4 with TRBJ2-3; D perhaps matches TRBD1 (5 bases). Deletions cut 7 bases from V and 1 base from J, with 12 bases between. This CDR3 contains 14 residues. Germline V gene sequence: CDR1 MRHNA, CDR2 SNTAGT. The CDR3 sequence is CASTRVGGTDTQYF. CDR3 DNA sequence: TGTGCCAGCACCAGGGTGGGCGGCACAGATACGCAGTATTTT.

This clone was picked up a small number of times. The genes are TRBV6-5 and TRBJ2-3, with 9 bases identical to TRBD1. This CDR3 has 15 residues. V dropped 4 bases and J dropped 5; count of bases not matched to a gene: 7. Germline CDR1 and CDR2: MNHEY and SVGAGI. The DNA of the CDR3 is TGTGCCAGCAGTTCCCGGACAGGGGCGGAAGATACGCAGTATTTT. It translates to CASSSRTGAEDTQYF.

With respect to this clone: Relative to the germline gene, one junction end is altered; a read error may explain this. The chain joins TRBV7-9 to TRBJ2-7; TRBD1 might be the D (6 bases). Germline V gene lookup returns CDR1 SEHNR and CDR2 FQNEAQ (reference sequence). The CDR3 has 13 amino acids. CDR3 loop: CSSTGRSSYEQYF. The DNA of the CDR3 is TGTTCCAGCACAGGGCGGAGCTCCTACGAGCAGTACTTC.

This rearrangement joins TRBV9 to TRBJ2-5, with TRBD1 matching over 10 bases. The CDR3 totals 14 residues. Per germline, CDR1 SGDLS and CDR2 YYNGEE. The ends lost 4 bases at V and 4 bases at J; junction bases unmatched: 4. The CDR3 DNA sequence: TGTGCCAGCAGCTTAGGACAGGGGGGAGAGACCCAGTACTTC. It translates to CASSLGQGGETQYF.

Written as DNA, the CDR3 is TGTGCCAGCAGCCAACAGGGTTCCACTGAAGCTTTCTTT. Translated, it gives CASSQQGSTEAFF. The chain couples TRBV14 to TRBJ1-1; maybe TRBD1 (5 bases). CDR3 size: 13 residues. Germline assignment: CDR1 SGHDN and CDR2 FVKESK. Trimming stripped 2 bases from V and 4 bases from J, with 8 bases between.

This clone was detected only once. The rearrangement links TRBV5-6 to TRBJ1-1; TRBD1 might be the D (6 bases). This CDR3 is built from 12 residues. The germline gives CDR1 SGHDT, CDR2 YYEEEE. Trimming took off 3 bases at V and 8 bases at J, with 11 bases between the two ends. The CDR3 region is CASSSPRGEAFF. CDR3 sequence (DNA): TGTGCCAGCAGCTCTCCCAGGGGCGAAGCTTTCTTT.

This clone was recorded once. The gene calls are TRBV19 and TRBJ1-1; TRBD1 matches 12 bases. Germline CDR1 LNHDA, CDR2 SQIVND (reference sequence). The CDR3 is 15 amino acids. V was clipped by 10 bases and J by 7 bases; unmatched bases: 13. The CDR3 spells CATTTGTGGANEAFF. The CDR3 coding sequence is TGTGCCACCACGACCGGGACAGGGGGCGCCAATGAAGCTTTCTTT.

V and J are TRBV6-1 and TRBJ2-1, with TRBD2 matching 12 bases. The V segment lost 10 bases and the J segment 9 bases; nucleotides outside the gene matches: 7. Germline CDR1 and CDR2: MNHNS and SASEGT. CDR3 size: 13 residues. This chain's CDR3 is CANRLAGVIEQFF. For the CDR3, the DNA is TGTGCCAACAGACTAGCGGGGGTGATTGAGCAGTTCTTC.

The genes are TRBV6-6 and TRBJ1-1; 8 bases are a match to TRBD1. The ends lost 4 bases at V and 11 bases at J; junction bases unmatched: 9. Germline-derived CDR1 and CDR2 are MNHNY and SVGAGI (reference sequence). CDR3 size: 13 residues. The CDR3 region has the DNA TGTGCCAGCAGTTCCGACAGGGGTGGGGTGGCTTTCTTT. Residues: CASSSDRGGVAFF.

The chain combines TRBV2 with TRBJ1-1, with 11 nucleotides matching TRBD1. CDR3 length equals 17 residues. V lost 4 bases, J lost 1 base, and 8 bases stayed unmatched. CDR1 is SNHLY, CDR2 FYNNEI, per germline. The CDR3 protein is CASSVDRDRGENTEAFF. DNA of the CDR3: TGTGCCAGCAGTGTCGACCGGGACAGGGGGGAGAACACTGAAGCTTTCTTT.

This clone was seen only once. V gene TRBV6-1 combines with J gene TRBJ1-5; D may be TRBD1 (5 bases). Trimming cost V 10 bases and J 1 base, with 14 bases left between them. The CDR3 is made up of 14 amino acids. Per the germline V gene, CDR1 is MNHNS and CDR2 is SASEGT. The CDR3: CATLRGFSNQPQHF. The CDR3 DNA sequence: TGTGCCACCCTGCGGGGGTTCAGCAATCAGCCCCAGCATTTT.

The rearrangement joins TRBV18 to TRBJ1-2; 7 nucleotides match TRBD1. With V trimmed by 2 bases and J by 7 bases, 7 bases remained unmatched. The CDR3 is 14 amino acids. Germline V CDR1 and CDR2: KGHSH, LQKENI. The CDR3 protein is CASSPWTRGFGYTF. CDR3 nucleotides: TGTGCCAGCTCACCATGGACCAGGGGGTTTGGCTACACCTTC. Full variable domain (missing parts from reference TRBV18 and TRBJ1-2): NAGVMQNPRHLVRRRGQEARLRCSPMKGHSHVYWYRQLPEEGLKFMVYLQKENIIDESGMPKERFSAEFPKEGPSILRIQQVVRGDSAAYFCASSPWTRGFGYTFGSGTRLTVV.